Given below is one T cell receptor (beta chain) in context. This entry belongs to a study of CD8 T cells in ankylosing spondylitis. One entry per CDR3 protein, called by TCRdb with MiXCR from the 5' RACE reads. The table lists roughly 100,000 distinct CDR3 sequences, 7.5% to 9% of them singletons. There are 12 residues in the CDR3. Germline V lookup: CDR1 DFQATT, CDR2 SNEGSKA (reference sequence). V dropped 4 bases and J dropped 1 base, with 7 bases sitting between them. Material: blood, either unsorted or a sorted T cell fraction (not recorded which). This receptor was obtained from a male donor with ankylosing spondylitis or in good health (not recorded which). V gene TRBV20-1 combines with J gene TRBJ1-1; no definite D call. CDR3 sequence (DNA): TGCAGTGCTATTCCAGGGAACACTGAAGCTTTCTTT. Its protein is CSAIPGNTEAFF.